The T cell receptor (beta chain) under discussion was sequenced for a study of cytomegalovirus exposure and HLA in healthy donors. Study-wide findings and caveats: TCR beta sequences numbering roughly 16,000 were associated with HLA alleles at 0.05 false discovery rate in a later analysis. A list of roughly 160 TCR beta chains associated with cytomegalovirus was given.

A remark on this clone: Antigen specificity is unknown.

Both 60 Vbeta primers and 13 Jbeta primers went into the PCR. Clones were read by immunoSEQ multiplex PCR, and TCRdb kept only the in-frame ones, dropping some. The table records some 210,000 clones, 70% to 80% of them present only once. V dropped 5 bases and J dropped 1 base, with 12 bases sitting between them. CDR3 size: 15 residues. The germline V gene encodes CDR1 SGHVS and CDR2 FQNEAQ. This TCR came from a male donor in good health and CMV-seronegative. V and J are TRBV7-8 and TRBJ1-5, with D perhaps matching TRBD1 (6 bases). The sample comprised PBMCs. The CDR3 loop is CASSPGQRSNQPQHF. In nucleotides, the CDR3 is TGTGCCAGCAGCCCCGGACAGAGAAGCAATCAGCCCCAGCATTTT.